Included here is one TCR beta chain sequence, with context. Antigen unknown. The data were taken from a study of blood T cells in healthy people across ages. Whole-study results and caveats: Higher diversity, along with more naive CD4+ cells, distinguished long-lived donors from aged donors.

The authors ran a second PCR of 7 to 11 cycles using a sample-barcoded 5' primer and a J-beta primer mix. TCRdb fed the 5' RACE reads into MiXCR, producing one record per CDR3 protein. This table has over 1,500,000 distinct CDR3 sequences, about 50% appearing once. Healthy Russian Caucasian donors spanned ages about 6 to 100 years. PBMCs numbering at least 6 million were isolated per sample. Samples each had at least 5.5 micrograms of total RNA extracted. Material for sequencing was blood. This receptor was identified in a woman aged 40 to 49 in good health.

CDR3 protein: CASIIGYSNQPQHF. DNA for the CDR3: TGTGCCAGCATTATAGGTTATAGCAATCAGCCCCAGCATTTT. The chain carries TRBV6-1 and TRBJ1-5; no firm D call. CDR3 length: 14 amino acids. V shed 7 bases and J shed 0 bases, with 10 bases lying between them. Germline V CDR1 and CDR2: MNHNS, SASEGT.